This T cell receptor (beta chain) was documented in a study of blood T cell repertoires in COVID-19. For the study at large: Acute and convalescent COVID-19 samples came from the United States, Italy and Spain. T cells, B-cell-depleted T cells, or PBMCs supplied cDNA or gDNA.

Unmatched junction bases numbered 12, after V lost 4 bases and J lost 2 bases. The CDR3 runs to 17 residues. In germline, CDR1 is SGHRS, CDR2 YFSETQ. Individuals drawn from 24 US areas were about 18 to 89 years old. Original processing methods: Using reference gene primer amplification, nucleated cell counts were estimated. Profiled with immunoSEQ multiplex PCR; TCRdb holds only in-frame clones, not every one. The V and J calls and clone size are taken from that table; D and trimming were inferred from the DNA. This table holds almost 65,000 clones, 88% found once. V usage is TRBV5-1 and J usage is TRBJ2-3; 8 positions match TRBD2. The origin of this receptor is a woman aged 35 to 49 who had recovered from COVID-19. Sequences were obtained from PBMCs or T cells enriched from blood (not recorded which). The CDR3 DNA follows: TGCGCCAGCAGCAAATTAAGCGGGGGCCTAAACACAGATACGCAGTATTTT. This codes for CASSKLSGGLNTDTQYF.